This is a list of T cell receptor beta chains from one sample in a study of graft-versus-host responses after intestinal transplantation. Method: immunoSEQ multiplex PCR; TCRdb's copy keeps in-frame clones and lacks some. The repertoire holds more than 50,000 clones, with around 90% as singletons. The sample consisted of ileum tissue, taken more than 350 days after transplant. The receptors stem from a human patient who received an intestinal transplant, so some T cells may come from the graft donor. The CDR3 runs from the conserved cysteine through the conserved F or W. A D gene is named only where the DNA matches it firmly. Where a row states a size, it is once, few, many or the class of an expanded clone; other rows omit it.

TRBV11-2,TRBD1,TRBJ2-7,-,TGTGCCAGCAGCAAAACCGGGACAGGGAAGCACTACGAGCAGTACTTC,CASSKTGTGKHYEQYF
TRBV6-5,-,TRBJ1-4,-,TGTGCCAGCAGCCTCGTGGGACATCCGGATGAAAAACTGTTTTTT,CASSLVGHPDEKLFF
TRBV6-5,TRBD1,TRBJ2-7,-,TGTGCCAGCAGTTTGGGACAGGGGTTCCCCTACGAGCAGTACTTC,CASSLGQGFPYEQYF
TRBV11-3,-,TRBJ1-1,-,TGTGCCAGCAGCTTAGGGGCCTGGACAGTTCCGGAAACTGAAGCTTTCTTT,CASSLGAWTVPETEAFF
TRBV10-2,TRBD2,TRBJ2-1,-,TGCGCCAGCACCCAGCTAGCGGGGGCTTCCTACAATGAGCAGTTCTTC,CASTQLAGASYNEQFF
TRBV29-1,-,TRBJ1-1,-,TGCAGCTCTGGGGCGGGGGTCGACACTGAAGCTTTCTTT,CSSGAGVDTEAFF
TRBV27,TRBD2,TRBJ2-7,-,TGTGCCAGCAGTTCGTTAGCGGGGGCCTACGAGCAGTACTTC,CASSSLAGAYEQYF
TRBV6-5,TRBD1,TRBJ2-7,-,TGTGCCAGCAGTGGGACAGGGTTCTACGAGCAGTACTTC,CASSGTGFYEQYF
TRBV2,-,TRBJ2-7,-,TGTGCCAGCCTCGGACCCTCCTACGAGCAGTACTTC,CASLGPSYEQYF
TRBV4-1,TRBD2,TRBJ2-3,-,TGCGCCAGCAGCCAACCGACCTCTCTAGCGGGACCAGATACGCAGTATTTT,CASSQPTSLAGPDTQYF
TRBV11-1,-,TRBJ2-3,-,TGTGCCAGCAGCCGCTTCACAGATACGCAGTATTTT,CASSRFTDTQYF
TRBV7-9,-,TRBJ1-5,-,TGTGCCAGCAGTGACGGTCTGGCGCCCCAGCATTTT,CASSDGLAPQHF
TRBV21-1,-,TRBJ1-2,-,TGTGCCAGCACAGGGGGCTACTATGGCTACACCTTC,CASTGGYYGYTF
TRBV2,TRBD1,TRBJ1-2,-,TGTGCCAGCAGTGAAGCGCTTCCCGGACAGGTCTATGGCTACACCTTC,CASSEALPGQVYGYTF
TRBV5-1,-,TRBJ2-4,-,TGCGCCAGCAGCCTGGACCCTCGGCCCACCTTAGCCAAAAACATTCAGTACTTC,CASSLDPRPTLAKNIQYF
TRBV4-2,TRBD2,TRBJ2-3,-,TGTGCCAGCAGCCAAGGCGGGGGAGCGGATACGCAGTATTTT,CASSQGGGADTQYF
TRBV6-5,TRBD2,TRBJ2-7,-,TGTGCCAGCAGTTACTCGCCGGGGGGCTACGAGCAGTACTTC,CASSYSPGGYEQYF
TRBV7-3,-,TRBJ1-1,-,TGTGCCAGCAGCTTGGGAGAAGGGACTGAAGCTTTCTTT,CASSLGEGTEAFF
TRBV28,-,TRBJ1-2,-,TGTGCCAGCAGCCTGAGGGCCGCTAACTATGGCTACACCTTC,CASSLRAANYGYTF
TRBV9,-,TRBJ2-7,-,TGTGCCAGCAGCCTCAGCAGAGGGGACTACGAGCAGTACTTC,CASSLSRGDYEQYF
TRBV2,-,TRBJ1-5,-,TGTGCCAGCCTTCGGGACGGCACTCAAAATCAGCCCCAGCATTTT,CASLRDGTQNQPQHF
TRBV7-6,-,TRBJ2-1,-,TGTGCCAGCAGCTTAGTAGGTTCCCTCTCCTACAATGAGCAGTTCTTC,CASSLVGSLSYNEQFF
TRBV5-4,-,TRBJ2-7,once,TGTGCCAGCAGCTCGGACTTTAACGCCTACGAGCAGTACTTC,CASSSDFNAYEQYF
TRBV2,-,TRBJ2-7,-,TGTGCCAGCAGTGAATGGAGGGACATGAGCTCCTACGAGCAGTACTTC,CASSEWRDMSSYEQYF
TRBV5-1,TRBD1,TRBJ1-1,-,TGCGCCAGCACCCCCGGCGGGACAGGGGACACTGAAGCTTTCTTT,CASTPGGTGDTEAFF
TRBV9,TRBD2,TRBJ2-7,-,TGTGCCAGCAGCGTAGGAGAGACTAGCGGGAGAAGCGAGCAGTACTTC,CASSVGETSGRSEQYF
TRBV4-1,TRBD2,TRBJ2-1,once,TGCGCCAGCAGCCCAGCGGGAGTTCTCAATGAGCAGTTCTTC,CASSPAGVLNEQFF
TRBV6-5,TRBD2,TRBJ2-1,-,TGTGCCAGCAGGGGACTAGCGGATTACAATGAGCAGTTCTTC,CASRGLADYNEQFF
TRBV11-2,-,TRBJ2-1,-,TGTGCCAGCAGCTTAGCTGATTACAATGAGCAGTTCTTC,CASSLADYNEQFF
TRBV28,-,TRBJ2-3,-,TGTGCCAGCAGTCCGGAAGAGCAAGATACGCAGTATTTT,CASSPEEQDTQYF
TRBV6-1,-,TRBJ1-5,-,TGTGCCAGCAGGGTACAGCATAGCAATCAGCCCCAGCATTTT,CASRVQHSNQPQHF
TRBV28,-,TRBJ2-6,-,TGTGCCAGCACCGAGAGCTCTGGGGCCAACGTCCTGACTTTC,CASTESSGANVLTF
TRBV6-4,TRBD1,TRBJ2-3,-,TGTGCCAGCAGTGCCGGGACAGGGGCAGATACGCAGTATTTT,CASSAGTGADTQYF
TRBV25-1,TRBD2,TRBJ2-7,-,TGTGCCAGCAGTCTTGGACCGGGACTAGCGGCCTACGAGCAGTACTTC,CASSLGPGLAAYEQYF
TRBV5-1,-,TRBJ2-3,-,TGCGCCAGCAGCTTCCCCCCGCGGGATCCCACAGATACGCAGTATTTT,CASSFPPRDPTDTQYF
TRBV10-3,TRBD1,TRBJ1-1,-,TGTGCCATCAGCAGAGGGGGACAGGGGGACACTGAAGCTTTCTTT,CAISRGGQGDTEAFF
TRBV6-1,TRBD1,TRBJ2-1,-,TGTGCCAGCAGTAAAGGACAGGGTAGCGGCAGGTCCTACAATGAGCAGTTCTTC,CASSKGQGSGRSYNEQFF
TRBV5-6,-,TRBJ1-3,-,TGTGCCAGCAGCTTGTCAGGGGCTGGAAACACCATATATTTT,CASSLSGAGNTIYF
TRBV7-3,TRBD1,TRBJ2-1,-,TGTGCCAGCAGCTTAACGGGGACAGCTTACAATGAGCAGTTCTTC,CASSLTGTAYNEQFF
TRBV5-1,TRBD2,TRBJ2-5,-,TGCGCCAGCAGCGCCACACTAGCGGGAGAAGCAGAGACCCAGTACTTC,CASSATLAGEAETQYF
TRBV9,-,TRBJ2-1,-,TGTGCCAGCAGCGCGGGGGGCCCACCCTACAATGAGCAGTTCTTC,CASSAGGPPYNEQFF
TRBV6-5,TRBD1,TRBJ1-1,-,TGTGCCAGCAGCCCCTCCGGGACAGGGATATCTGAAGCTTTCTTT,CASSPSGTGISEAFF
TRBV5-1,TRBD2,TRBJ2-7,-,TGCGCCAGCAGCTTCCCGACTAGCGGGGGGGCCACGCTCGAGCAGTACTTC,CASSFPTSGGATLEQYF
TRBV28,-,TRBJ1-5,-,TGTGCCAGCAGTTTAAATGCGGTCAATCAGCCCCAGCATTTT,CASSLNAVNQPQHF